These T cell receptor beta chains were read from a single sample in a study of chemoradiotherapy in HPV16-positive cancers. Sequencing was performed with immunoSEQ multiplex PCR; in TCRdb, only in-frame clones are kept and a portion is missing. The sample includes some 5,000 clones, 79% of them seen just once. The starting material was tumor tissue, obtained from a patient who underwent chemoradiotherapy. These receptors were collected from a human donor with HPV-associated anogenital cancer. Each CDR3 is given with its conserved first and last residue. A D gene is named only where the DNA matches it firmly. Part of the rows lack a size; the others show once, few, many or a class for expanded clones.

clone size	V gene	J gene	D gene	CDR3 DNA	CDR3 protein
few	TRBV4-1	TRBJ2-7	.	TGCGCCAGCAGCCAAGCGGCAGGGGCATCCTACGAGCAGTACTTC	CASSQAAGASYEQYF
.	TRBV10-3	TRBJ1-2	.	TGTGCCACCAAGGGGGAGGTTGTATATGGCTACACCTTC	CATKGEVVYGYTF
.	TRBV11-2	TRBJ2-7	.	TGTGCCAGCAGCCTTGGAGGGAGTAAACTCTACGAGCAGTACTTC	CASSLGGSKLYEQYF
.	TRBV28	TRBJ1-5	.	TGTGCCAGCAGCCCCCCCTGGGGTGGGAGGGATCAGCCCCAGCATTTT	CASSPPWGGRDQPQHF
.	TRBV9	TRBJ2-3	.	TGTGCCAGCAGCGTCGCGGCCGACGTGGCAGATACGCAGTATTTT	CASSVAADVADTQYF
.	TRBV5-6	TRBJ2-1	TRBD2	TGTGCCAGCAGCTTATGGGGCAGCGGGGGGGGTAATGAGCAGTTCTTC	CASSLWGSGGGNEQFF
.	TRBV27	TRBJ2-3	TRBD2	TGTGCCAGCAGCCCCAGGACTAGCGGGACAGATACGCAGTATTTT	CASSPRTSGTDTQYF
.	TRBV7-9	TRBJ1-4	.	TGTGCCAGCAGCTCTACAGGGATTTCAAATGAAAAACTGTTTTTT	CASSSTGISNEKLFF
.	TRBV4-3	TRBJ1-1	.	TGCGCCAGCAGCCACTCAGGTGTAAGGGGATTGACTGAAGCTTTCTTT	CASSHSGVRGLTEAFF
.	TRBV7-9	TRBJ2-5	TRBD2	TGTGCCAGCAGCTTATGGGTTCTAGCGGGCCAAGAGACCCAGTACTTC	CASSLWVLAGQETQYF
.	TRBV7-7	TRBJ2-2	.	TGTGCTAGCAGCCCGTACCTGTCCGCCGGGGAGCTGTTTTTT	CASSPYLSAGELFF
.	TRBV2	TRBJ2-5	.	TGTGCCAGCAGTGAAGTACCCCCCTTGTACCAAGAGACCCAGTACTTC	CASSEVPPLYQETQYF
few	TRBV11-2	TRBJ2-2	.	TGTGCCAGCAGCGAGGGACCGACGAACACCGGGGAGCTGTTTTTT	CASSEGPTNTGELFF
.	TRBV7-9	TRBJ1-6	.	TGTGCCAGCAGCTTAGAACAGTATAATTCACCCCTCCACTTT	CASSLEQYNSPLHF
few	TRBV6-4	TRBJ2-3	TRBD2	TGTGCCAGCAGCGGCGGGGGGGCCACAGATACGCAGTATTTT	CASSGGGATDTQYF
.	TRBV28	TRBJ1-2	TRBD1	TGTGCCAGCAGTCGCCGGGACAGGGTGGACTATGGCTACACCTTC	CASSRRDRVDYGYTF
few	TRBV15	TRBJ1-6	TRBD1	TGTGCCACCAGCAGAGATTTGGGACAGAATTCACCCCTCCACTTT	CATSRDLGQNSPLHF
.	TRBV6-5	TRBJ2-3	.	TGTGCCAGCACCGCCTCAGGAGGAGATACGCAGTATTTT	CASTASGGDTQYF
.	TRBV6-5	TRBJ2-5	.	TGTGCCAGCAGTTACGGGACACTCCAAGAGACCCAGTACTTC	CASSYGTLQETQYF
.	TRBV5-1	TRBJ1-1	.	TGCGCCAGCAGCTTGTCCGGGTGGGACACTGAAGCTTTCTTT	CASSLSGWDTEAFF
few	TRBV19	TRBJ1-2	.	TGTGCCAGTACGGGGACCGACCTAGGGGACTATGGCTACACCTTC	CASTGTDLGDYGYTF
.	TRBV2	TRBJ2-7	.	TGTGCCAGCAGTGGGGGGTCACAGCAGTACTTC	CASSGGSQQYF
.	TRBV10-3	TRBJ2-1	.	TGTGCCATCAGTGAGGGATTTATTAGGAATGAGCAGTTCTTC	CAISEGFIRNEQFF
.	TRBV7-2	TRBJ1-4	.	TGTGCCAGCAGCTCATTTATCAGGGGACAAGAAAAACTGTTTTTT	CASSSFIRGQEKLFF
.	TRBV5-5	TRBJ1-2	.	TGTGCCAGCAGCTTTTTCGCCTATGGCTACACCTTC	CASSFFAYGYTF
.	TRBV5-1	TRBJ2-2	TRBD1	TGCGCCAGCAGCTCTGACAGGGGGGGTTCCGGGGAGCTGTTTTTT	CASSSDRGGSGELFF
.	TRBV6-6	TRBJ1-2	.	TGTGCCAGCAGTTACTCCACTGACAGCTATGGCTACACCTTC	CASSYSTDSYGYTF
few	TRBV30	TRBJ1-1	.	TGTGCCTGGAGGGAGAACACTGAAGCTTTCTTT	CAWRENTEAFF
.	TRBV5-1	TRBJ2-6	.	TGCGCCAGCAGCCCGCGACAGAACTCTGGGGCCAACGTCCTGACTTTC	CASSPRQNSGANVLTF
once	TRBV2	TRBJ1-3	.	TGTGCCAGCAGTTACAGGGTAAACACCATATATTTT	CASSYRVNTIYF
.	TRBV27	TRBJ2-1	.	TGTGCCAGCATCTCGAGTTTTAGAGGCAATGAGCAGTTCTTC	CASISSFRGNEQFF
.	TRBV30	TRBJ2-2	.	TGTGCCTGGAGTGTATTATTCGGGGAGCTGTTTTTT	CAWSVLFGELFF
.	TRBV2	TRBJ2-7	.	TGTGCCAGCAGTGAAGCGCTAAGGTGGGAGCAGTACTTC	CASSEALRWEQYF
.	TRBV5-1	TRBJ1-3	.	TGCGCCAGCAGCGAAGGCCGGACCTCTGGAAACACCATATATTTT	CASSEGRTSGNTIYF
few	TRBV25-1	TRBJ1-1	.	TGTGCCAGCAGTGAATGGGGCAATTTGCCCACTGAAGCTTTCTTT	CASSEWGNLPTEAFF
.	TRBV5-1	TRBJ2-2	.	TGCGCCAGCAGCTTGAAACCGCACACCGGGGAGCTGTTTTTT	CASSLKPHTGELFF
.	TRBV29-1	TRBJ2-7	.	TGCAGCGTTGAAGTTGGGGGTGCGGGGGCGGTCGAGCAGTACTTC	CSVEVGGAGAVEQYF
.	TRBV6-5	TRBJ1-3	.	TGTGCCAGCAGTCCGTTGGGCGGAAACACCATATATTTT	CASSPLGGNTIYF
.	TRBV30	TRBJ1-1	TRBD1	TGTGCCTGGAGCCCTTCTCTCCACAGGGGAGGGTACACTGAAGCTTTCTTT	CAWSPSLHRGGYTEAFF
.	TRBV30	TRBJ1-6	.	TGTGCGCGGCAGGATATCGGCAATTCACCCCTCCACTTT	CARQDIGNSPLHF
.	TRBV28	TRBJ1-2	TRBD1	TGTGCCAGCAGACCTACAGGGGGAAGGTATGGCTACACCTTC	CASRPTGGRYGYTF
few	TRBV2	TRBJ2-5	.	TGTGCCAGCAGTCGGTCAGGGCTAGAGACCCAGTACTTC	CASSRSGLETQYF
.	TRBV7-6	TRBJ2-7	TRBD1	TGTGCCAGCAGCTTAATGGGACAGGGGCCCTACGAGCAGTACTTC	CASSLMGQGPYEQYF
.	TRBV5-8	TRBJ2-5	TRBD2	TGTGCCAGCAGCTTAGGACTAGCGGGGACACAAGAGACCCAGTACTTC	CASSLGLAGTQETQYF
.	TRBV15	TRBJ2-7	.	TGTGCCACCAGCATTGGACACCATAACGGGCAGTACTTC	CATSIGHHNGQYF
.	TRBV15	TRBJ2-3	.	TGTGCCACCAGCAGAGACCGAGCCGGGGGGCCTACCACAGATACGCAGTATTTT	CATSRDRAGGPTTDTQYF
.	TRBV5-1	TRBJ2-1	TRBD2	TGCGCCAGCAGCCCCAGCGGGGATTACAATGAGCAGTTCTTC	CASSPSGDYNEQFF
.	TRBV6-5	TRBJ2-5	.	TGTGCCAGCAGTTGGAATGCAGCGGCAGAGACCCAGTACTTC	CASSWNAAAETQYF
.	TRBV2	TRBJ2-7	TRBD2	TGTGCCAGCAGTGGACTAGCGGGTAACTCCTACGAGCAGTACTTC	CASSGLAGNSYEQYF
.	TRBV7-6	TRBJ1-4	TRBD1	TGTGCCAGCAGCCTCAGACAGGGTTGGGAAAAACTGTTTTTT	CASSLRQGWEKLFF
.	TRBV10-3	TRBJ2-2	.	TGTGCCATCAGACTCAACACACAGGGTACCAACACCGGGGAGCTGTTTTTT	CAIRLNTQGTNTGELFF
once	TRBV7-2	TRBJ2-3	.	TGTGCCAGCAGCTTAGCTCCAGCGGCCCGGGCAGATACGCAGTATTTT	CASSLAPAARADTQYF
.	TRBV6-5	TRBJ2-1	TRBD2	TGTGCCAGCAGTTACACCCGGGGAGGGCCCTACAATGAGCAGTTCTTC	CASSYTRGGPYNEQFF
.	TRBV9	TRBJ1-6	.	TGTGCCAGCAGCGGGACGGGAAAAGATTCACCCCTCCACTTT	CASSGTGKDSPLHF